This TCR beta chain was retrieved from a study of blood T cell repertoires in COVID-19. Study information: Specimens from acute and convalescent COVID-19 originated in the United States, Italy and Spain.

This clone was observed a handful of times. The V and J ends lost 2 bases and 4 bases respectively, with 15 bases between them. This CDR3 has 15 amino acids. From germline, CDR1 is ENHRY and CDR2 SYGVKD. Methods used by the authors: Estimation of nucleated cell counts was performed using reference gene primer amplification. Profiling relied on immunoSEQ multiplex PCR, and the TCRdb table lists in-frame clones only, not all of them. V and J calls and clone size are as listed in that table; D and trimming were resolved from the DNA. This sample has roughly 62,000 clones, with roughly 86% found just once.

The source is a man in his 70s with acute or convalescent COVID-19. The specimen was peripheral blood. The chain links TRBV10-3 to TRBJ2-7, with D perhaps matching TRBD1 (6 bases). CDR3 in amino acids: CAISEAGTPLYEQYF. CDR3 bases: TGTGCCATCAGTGAGGCCGGGACACCACTATACGAGCAGTACTTC.